The clone carrying this TCR beta chain was observed once. What it binds is not known. The sample belongs to a study of T cell repertoires in cytomegalovirus infection. Study results and limitations: Public TCR beta family frequency separated CMV-and-HLA carriers, including in an independent cohort.

This CDR3 is built from 12 residues. Trimming pared 8 bases from V and 4 bases from J, leaving 9 bases between. TCRdb independently ran MiXCR on the reads; one entry per CDR3 protein. The sample contains approximately 310,000 distinct CDR3 sequences, around 25% of which appear only once. The sequencing used cultured PBMCs, collected from culture after CMV antigen stimulation. This chain joins TRBV7-1 and TRBJ2-1; D gene unclear. TRBV7-1 is annotated as an ORF whose role is uncertain. The clonotype was recovered from a human donor in good health (CMV status not recorded). Some clones in this sample may be carry-over from other donors' samples. The CDR3 sequence is CASRPEYNEQFF. CDR3 sequence (DNA): TGTGCCAGCCGGCCCGAATACAATGAGCAGTTCTTC.